This T cell receptor beta chain stems from a study of cytomegalovirus exposure and HLA in healthy donors. It was with 60 Vbeta and 13 Jbeta primers that the PCR ran. Clones were sequenced by immunoSEQ multiplex PCR, and TCRdb holds only the in-frame ones, with some missing. The table lists about 76,000 clones, roughly four fifths of them singletons. Trimming left V 6 bases short and J 4 bases short, with 12 bases between. CDR1 is MNHNS, CDR2 SASEGT, per germline. The CDR3 length is 14 residues. The donors, nominally healthy at sampling, likely had unrecorded immune exposures. Sequencing input: PBMCs. The chain carries TRBV6-1 and TRBJ2-2, with D tentatively TRBD2 (6 bases). The source of this sequence is a male donor in good health and CMV-seropositive. The chain's CDR3 is CASRGGGGTGELFF. The DNA for the CDR3 is TGTGCCAGCAGGGGGGGTGGGGGCACCGGGGAGCTGTTTTTT.